Listed here are 21 T cell receptor delta chains from one sample, sequenced in a study of gamma delta lymphoproliferative disorders and STAT genes (dated by TCRdb to 2016 to 2019). The library was prepared using multiplex PCR. TCRdb records Illumina MiSeq as the sequencer. TCRdb reprocessed the public data with the CATT caller; entries with the same nucleotide sequence were combined afterwards. Within this sample are roughly 1,100 delta-chain clones, with approximately 1.5% of them counted one time only. Of the sample, 41% is held by the ten largest clones. TCR sequencing was performed on genomic DNA from peripheral blood mononuclear cells isolated from patients and controls. Sequenced input: blood. All receptors come from a human donor in good health.

The sample holds a few counts of this clone. TCRdb's protein, taken from a much larger clone, differs from this DNA's translation at residue 8, likely owing to a read error; the protein displayed comes from the DNA. This chain uses TRDV1 with TRDJ1, with D possibly matching TRDD3 (5 bases). CDR1 TSWWSYY and CDR2 QGS come from the germline V gene. The V end was cut by 0 bases, the J end by 0 bases, with 35 bases between. The length of the CDR3 is 24 residues. The CDR3 sequence: CALGELRSGGLHGATAGNTDKLIF. The CDR3, as DNA: TGTGCTCTTGGGGAACTACGGAGCGGGGGTCTGCATGGGGCTACCGCTGGAAACACCGATAAACTCATCTTT.

This clone was seen a few times. This sequence joins TRDV1 and TRDJ1; 8 bases align to TRDD2. The CDR3 is 22 amino acids. Germline V lookup: CDR1 TSWWSYY, CDR2 QGS. With 1 base clipped from V and 0 bases from J, the junction kept 22 bases outside the gene matches. In nucleotides, the CDR3 is TGTGCTCTTGGGGAACCGATAGCCTTCCTAGCCCTCTGGGGCAGTCACACCGATAAACTCATCTTT. It encodes CALGEPIAFLALWGSHTDKLIF.

This clone was seen a few times. This probably arose from a read error, given a far larger clone one base away. The same CDR3 arises from other DNA sequences in this sample as well. V usage is TRDV1 and J usage is TRDJ1; D might be TRDD3 (6 bases). Trimming took off 6 bases at V and 0 bases at J, with 32 bases between the two ends. CDR1 is TSWWSYY, CDR2 QGS, per germline. CDR3 length: 21 amino acids. The DNA of the CDR3 is TGTGCTCTTGGACCCAAAGGTCTACACTCCCTGGGGAGACCGTACACCGATAAACTCATCTTT. Translated, it gives CALGPKGLHSLGRPYTDKLIF.

This clone was seen only a few times. The likely explanation is a read error, given a far larger clone one base away. Other nucleotide sequences from this sample produce the same CDR3. This chain joins TRDV2 and TRDJ1; 7 bases map to TRDD3. Per the germline V gene, CDR1 is GEAIGNYY and CDR2 is EKD. This CDR3 region has 18 residues. CDR3 protein: CACDTLTGALLYTDKLIF. CDR3 nucleotide sequence: TGTGCCTGTGACACCCTTACTGGGGCACTGTTGTACACCGATAAGCTCATCTTT.

Details on this clone: The protein held in TCRdb is that of a much larger clone and does not match this DNA's translation at residue 14, likely because of a read error; the protein shown is translated from the DNA. The chain is built from TRDV1 and TRDJ1; TRDD3 matches 10 bases. V shed 5 bases, J shed 0 bases, and the junction held 33 bases outside the gene matches. Germline loops: CDR1 TSWWSYY, CDR2 QGS. This CDR3 is built from 25 residues. In DNA form, the CDR3 reads TGTGCTCTTGGGTCCTCGCCCGACGCGGCCTTCTACAAACTTGACTGGGGGATGTACACCGATAAACTCATCTTT. Its protein is CALGSSPDAAFYKLDWGMYTDKLIF.

On this clone itself: Translating this DNA gives a protein that differs at residue 19 from the TCRdb one, which belongs to a much larger clone; a read error is likely, and the protein shown is this translation. The V call is TRDV1, the J call TRDJ1; 10 bases align to TRDD3. Germline CDR1 TSWWSYY, CDR2 QGS. This CDR3 comprises 25 residues. Trimming removed 5 bases from V and 0 bases from J; junction bases left unmatched: 33. In DNA, the CDR3 is TGTGCTCTTGGGTCCTCGCCCGACGCGGCCTTCTACAAATTTGACTGGGGGATGCACACCGATAAACTCATCTTT. Translation: CALGSSPDAAFYKFDWGMHTDKLIF.

This clone was found a few times. A far larger clone is just one base off, so this is likely a read error. Other DNA sequences of this sample code for an identical CDR3. This chain joins TRDV2 and TRDJ1; D remains ambiguous. CDR1 is GEAIGNYY, CDR2 EKD, per germline. The CDR3 covers 18 residues. Trimming stripped 0 bases from V and 0 bases from J, with 19 bases between. The CDR3 DNA is TGTGCCTGTGACACCCTTACCGGGGCACTGTTGTACACCGATAAACTCATCTTT. Encoded protein: CACDTLTGALLYTDKLIF.

To note about this clone: The TCRdb protein comes from a much larger clone and disagrees with this DNA's translation at residue 13, likely due to a read error; the protein given here is derived from the DNA. The V and J genes are TRAV38-2/DV8 and TRDJ1, with a tentative D call TRDD3 (5 bases). CDR1 is TSESDYY, CDR2 QEAYKQQN, per germline. The CDR3 totals 16 residues. The CDR3 DNA is TGTGCTTTCGAGTACGAAGAGGGGAGCACCACCGATGAACTCATCTTT. Its translation: CAFEYEEGSTTDELIF.

Remarks on this clone: The protein recorded in TCRdb matches a much larger clone and deviates from this DNA's translation at residue 3, suggesting a read error; the protein here is obtained by translating the DNA. J is TRDJ1 and V is TRDV2, with D perhaps TRDD3 (5 bases). This CDR3 comprises 15 residues. CDR1 and CDR2 (germline): GEAIGNYY, EKD. For the CDR3, the DNA is TGTGCCCGTGACACTAAAGGGGGCACGACCGATAAACTCATCTTT. It codes for CARDTKGGTTDKLIF.

A remark on this clone: The translation of this DNA and the TCRdb protein of a much larger clone differ at residue 3, probably owing to a read error; the protein shown here is translated from the DNA. The chain carries TRDV1 and TRDJ1; D assignment may be TRDD1, TRDD2 or TRDD3 (5 bases each). The CDR3 consists of 23 residues. Germline loops: CDR1 TSWWSYY, CDR2 QGS. The CDR3 loop reads CAFGEIPHLHTRTGISITDKLIF. CDR3 coding DNA: TGTGCTTTTGGGGAAATCCCTCACCTACACACCCGGACTGGAATTTCTATTACCGATAAACTCATCTTT.

Remarks on this clone: With only one base between it and a far larger clone, this is likely a read error. In the same sample, other DNA sequences code for this CDR3. This sequence joins TRAV38-2/DV8 and TRDJ1; no firm D call. Germline V gives CDR1 TSESDYY, CDR2 QEAYKQQN. The CDR3 has 16 amino acids. In nucleotides, the CDR3 is TGTGCCTATAGGAGCGTGTGGTACGTGACTGTAGAAAAACTCATCTTT. Translated, it gives CAYRSVWYVTVEKLIF.

With regard to this clone: A far more abundant clone sits one base away, making this likely a read error. This CDR3 is also generated by other DNA sequences in the sample. The chain employs TRDV2 and TRDJ1, with D possibly TRDD3 on 5 matching bases. The V end was cut by 0 bases, the J end by 0 bases, with 19 bases between. Looked up from germline, CDR1 is GEAIGNYY and CDR2 is EKD. The CDR3 totals 18 residues. CDR3 DNA sequence: TGTGCCTGTGACACCCTTACTGGAGCACTGTTGTACACCGATAAACTCATCTTT. It translates to CACDTLTGALLYTDKLIF.

A few counts support this clone. With a far larger clone one base away, a read error is the likely cause. This CDR3 is also generated by other DNA sequences in the sample. The chain links TRDV1 to TRDJ1; D possibly corresponds to TRDD3 (6 bases). CDR1 and CDR2 from the germline V gene are TSWWSYY and QGS. The CDR3 is made up of 21 amino acids. The V end lost 6 bases, the J end lost 0 bases, and 32 bases lay between the germline ends. CDR3 nucleotides: TGTGCTCTTGGCCCCCCTTACACGCTTAGTGGGGGCCGGAGGTACACCGATAAACTCATCTTT. Translated, it gives CALGPPYTLSGGRRYTDKLIF.

On this clone itself: The TCRdb protein comes from a much larger clone and disagrees with this DNA's translation at residue 11, likely due to a read error; the protein given here is derived from the DNA. The chain links TRDV1 to TRDJ1; unclear D gene. Per germline, CDR1 TSWWSYY and CDR2 QGS. The V gene lost 6 bases and the J gene lost 0 bases, with 32 bases spanning the gap. This CDR3 has 21 residues. The CDR3: CALGPPYTLSRGRRYTDKLIF. The CDR3 DNA follows: TGTGCTCTTGGCCCCCCTTACACGCTTAGTAGGGGTCGGAGGTACACCGATAAACTCATCTTT.

This clone is large. This CDR3 is also generated by other DNA sequences in the sample. The CDR3 nucleotides are TGTGCTCTTGGGGGTGCTCGACAGGGCACCGATAAACTCATCTTT. Translation: CALGGARQGTDKLIF. The chain is built from TRDV1 and TRDJ1, with no clear D. Deletions cut 4 bases from V and 1 base from J, with 13 bases between. The CDR3 runs 15 residues. Germline values: CDR1 TSWWSYY, CDR2 QGS.

The sample holds a few counts of this clone. This DNA translates differently at residue 12 from the TCRdb protein, which is that of a much larger clone; a read error is likely, and the protein shown is the DNA's own translation. The chain recombines TRDV2 with TRDJ1, with 11 bases lining up with TRDD3. The ends lost 2 bases at V and 9 bases at J; junction bases unmatched: 10. The CDR3 extends over 15 amino acids. Germline V gives CDR1 GEAIGNYY, CDR2 EKD. The CDR3 sequence is CACDKNWGIKSELIF. The CDR3 DNA follows: TGTGCCTGTGACAAGAACTGGGGGATAAAAAGCGAACTCATCTTT.

With respect to this clone: TCRdb assigns this DNA the protein of a much larger clone, which departs from its translation at residue 15; this likely reflects a read error, and the protein shown comes from translating the DNA. The chain has TRDV1 and TRDJ1, with TRDD3 matching over 7 bases. Germline values: CDR1 TSWWSYY, CDR2 QGS. The CDR3 has 21 amino acids. Losses at the gene ends were 1 base for V and 1 base for J; bases not matched to a gene: 21. CDR3 sequence (DNA): TGTGCTCTTGGGGAACGAGGCTTTCTCCTTACTGGGGATTCGTGCACCGATAAACTCATCTTT. Translating gives CALGERGFLLTGDSCTDKLIF.

As to this clone: TCRdb records a much larger clone's protein for this DNA, with a difference at residue 6 that likely arises from a read error; the protein given is the translation of the DNA. The V gene is TRDV3, the J gene TRDJ1, with 10 bases aligning to TRDD3. The CDR3 length is 21 residues. The germline CDR1 and CDR2 sequences are TVYSNPD and GDNSRS (reference sequence). J was trimmed by 4 bases and V by 2 bases; bases with no gene match: 28. CDR3 residues: CAFEARDKLHGGGYHGDKLIF. CDR3 DNA sequence: TGTGCCTTTGAGGCCCGCGACAAGCTACATGGTGGGGGATACCATGGCGATAAACTCATCTTT.

A note on this clone: This likely traces to a read error, being one base from a far larger clone. Other DNA sequences in this sample translate to the same CDR3. This chain connects TRDV1 to TRDJ1; 9 positions match TRDD3. The CDR3 is 24 amino acids. In germline, CDR1 is TSWWSYY, CDR2 QGS. The J segment lost 0 bases and the V segment lost 1 base, leaving 27 bases of the junction unmatched. DNA for the CDR3: TGTGCTCTTGGGGAACCTACTAACCCCTACGAGGACGTACTGGGGGACAGGTACACCGATAAACTCATCTTT. This codes for CALGEPTNPYEDVLGDRYTDKLIF.

This clone was seen only a few times. A far bigger clonotype differs at one base, so this is likely a read error. The same CDR3 arises from other DNA sequences in this sample as well. The rearrangement joins TRDV1 to TRDJ1; tentatively, D is TRDD3 (6 bases). The CDR3 consists of 21 residues. The germline CDR1 and CDR2 sequences are TSWWSYY and QGS. The CDR3 nucleotides read TGTGCTCTTGGCCCCCCTTACACGCTTAGTGGGGGTCGGAGGTACACCGATAAACTCATTTTT. It translates to CALGPPYTLSGGRRYTDKLIF.

To note about this clone: A read error likely explains this, since a far larger clone differs by one base. Additional DNA sequences in this sample encode the identical CDR3. This chain joins TRDV1 and TRDJ1; 8 bases match TRDD3. The CDR3 consists of 22 residues. J was trimmed by 2 bases and V by 0 bases; bases with no gene match: 23. From germline, CDR1 is TSWWSYY and CDR2 QGS. CDR3 amino acids: CALGELAHLLSAGGIYTDKLIF. In DNA form, the CDR3 reads TGTGCTCTTGGGGAACTTGCCCACCTGTTGTCCGCTGGGGGAATTTATACCGATAAACTCATCTTT.